The 24 T cell receptor beta chains below come from one sample, sequenced in a study of T cell responses to AZD1222 COVID-19 vaccine. Produced via immunoSEQ multiplex PCR; TCRdb's table is partial and in-frame only. The sample shows about 88,000 clones, roughly nine tenths of them seen only once. The starting material was peripheral blood, obtained 28 days after the second AZD1222 dose. The receptors were gathered from an adult who received the AZD1222 COVID-19 vaccine.

J is TRBJ2-1 and V is TRBV11-3, with TRBD2 matching over 10 bases. With 2 bases clipped from V and 4 bases from J, the junction kept 2 bases outside the gene matches. The CDR3 covers 15 residues. Germline V CDR1 and CDR2: SGHNT, YENEEA. The chain's CDR3 is CASSLTSGVYNEQFF. The CDR3 DNA reads TGTGCCAGCAGCTTAACTAGCGGGGTTTACAATGAGCAGTTCTTC. Together with reference TRBV11-3 and TRBJ2-1, the CDR3 gives the full variable domain: EAGVVQSPRYKIIEKKQPVAFWCNPISGHNTLYWYLQNLGQGPELLIRYENEEAVDDSQLPKDRFSAERLKGVDSTLKIQPAELGDSAVYLCASSLTSGVYNEQFFGPGTRLTVL.

The genes are TRBV7-2 and TRBJ2-1; 9 bases align to TRBD2. The V gene end was trimmed by 5 bases and the J gene end by 10 bases; junction bases not matched to a gene: 18. The CDR3 length is 17 residues. Germline CDR1 and CDR2: SGHTA and FQGNSA. CDR3 protein: CASSPSLSRGGRGEQFF. CDR3 bases: TGTGCCAGCAGCCCATCCCTGTCGCGGGGGGGGAGAGGGGAGCAGTTCTTC.

This clone was recorded only once. The V and J genes are TRBV2 and TRBJ2-5, with 11 bases identical to TRBD2. Germline CDR1 reads SNHLY; CDR2 reads FYNNEI. The V gene end was trimmed by 4 bases and the J gene end by 4 bases; junction bases not matched to a gene: 8. The CDR3 is 16 amino acids. The CDR3 bases are TGTGCCAGCAGTGTCCCTCTAGCGGGGGGCACAGAGACCCAGTACTTC. It specifies CASSVPLAGGTETQYF.

This chain links TRBV28 with TRBJ1-1; unclear D gene. Germline V lookup: CDR1 MDHEN, CDR2 SYDVKM. With 5 bases removed from V and 10 bases from J, the gap between germline ends came to 14 bases. The CDR3 is made up of 12 amino acids. DNA for the CDR3: TGTGCCAGCAGTGGGCGGATCCTACGAGCTTTCTTT. Translated: CASSGRILRAFF.

The rearrangement joins TRBV5-1 to TRBJ1-2; TRBD1 matches 8 bases. The CDR3 spans 15 residues. V shed 0 bases, J shed 5 bases, and the junction held 6 bases outside the gene matches. From germline, CDR1 is SGHRS and CDR2 YFSETQ. This CDR3 is CASSLEGQGAYGYTF. In nucleotides, the CDR3 is TGCGCCAGCAGCTTGGAAGGGCAGGGGGCTTATGGCTACACCTTC.

This rearrangement joins TRBV5-1 to TRBJ1-2, with D unclear. The V gene lost 2 bases and the J gene lost 6 bases, with 14 bases spanning the gap. The CDR3 runs 14 residues. Germline loops: CDR1 SGHRS, CDR2 YFSETQ. CDR3 in amino acids: CASSLQGLEDGYTF. The DNA of the CDR3 is TGCGCCAGCAGCTTACAAGGTTTGGAGGATGGCTACACCTTC.

The chain links TRBV5-8 to TRBJ2-1; 12 bases line up with TRBD1. Germline V gives CDR1 SGHTS, CDR2 YDEGEE. The CDR3 is 19 residues long. J was trimmed by 1 base and V by 3 bases; bases with no gene match: 11. Here the CDR3 reads CASSYYGTGGLRSYNEQFF. The CDR3 coding sequence is TGTGCCAGCAGCTATTACGGGACAGGGGGCCTGAGGTCCTACAATGAGCAGTTCTTC.

The rearrangement joins TRBV11-2 to TRBJ2-2; D is unresolved. The CDR3 is 15 amino acids. The V and J ends lost 2 bases and 2 bases respectively, with 9 bases between them. Germline V gene lookup returns CDR1 SGHAT and CDR2 FQNNGV. CDR3 in DNA: TGTGCCAGCAGCTTATGGGCGGTTAACACCGGGGAGCTGTTTTTT. It codes for CASSLWAVNTGELFF.

This chain uses TRBV28 with TRBJ1-2, with D unclear. Germline V gene data show CDR1 as MDHEN and CDR2 as SYDVKM. The V end was cut by 5 bases, the J end by 5 bases, with 21 bases between. CDR3 length: 16 residues. In nucleotides, the CDR3 is TGTGCCAGCAGTCCTATTGGACGGGAGGGTTGGTATGGCTACACCTTC. Its protein product is CASSPIGREGWYGYTF.

The chain carries TRBV28 and TRBJ2-7, with TRBD2 as a possible D gene (5 bases). Per germline, CDR1 MDHEN and CDR2 SYDVKM. The CDR3 covers 13 residues. V shed 3 bases and J shed 3 bases, with 9 bases lying between them. In DNA, the CDR3 is TGTGCCAGCAGTTTTACGGGGTACTACGAGCAGTACTTC. Its translation: CASSFTGYYEQYF.

The chain has TRBV2 and TRBJ2-3; 9 nucleotides align to TRBD2. The CDR3 consists of 14 residues. Losses at the gene ends were 2 bases for V and 13 bases for J; bases not matched to a gene: 10. Looked up from germline, CDR1 is SNHLY and CDR2 is FYNNEI. CDR3 amino acids: CASSENVSGGFKYF. CDR3 in DNA: TGTGCCAGCAGTGAAAACGTTAGCGGGGGATTTAAGTATTTT.

The rearrangement joins TRBV28 to TRBJ1-3; TRBD1 might be the D (6 bases). Trimming removed 5 bases from V and 0 bases from J, with 11 bases in between. The CDR3 spans 15 residues. Looked up from germline, CDR1 is MDHEN and CDR2 is SYDVKM. CDR3 residues: CASSPTGISGNTIYF. DNA for the CDR3: TGTGCCAGCAGTCCCACAGGGATCTCTGGAAACACCATATATTTT. Based on the CDR3 plus reference TRBV28 and TRBJ1-3, the full variable domain is DVKVTQSSRYLVKRTGEKVFLECVQDMDHENMFWYRQDPGLGLRLIYFSYDVKMKEKGDIPEGYSVSREKKERFSLILESASTNQTSMYLCASSPTGISGNTIYFGEGSWLTVV.

The chain joins TRBV3-1 (or the pseudogene TRBV3-2) to TRBJ1-2, with D possibly TRBD1 on 6 matching bases. V dropped 2 bases and J dropped 3 bases, with 16 bases sitting between them. Per germline, CDR1 LGHDT and CDR2 YNNKEL (reference sequence). CDR3 length equals 16 residues. The CDR3 nucleotides are TGTGCCAGCAGCCAATGGTCAGGGGATGGGGACTATGGCTACACCTTC. It specifies CASSQWSGDGDYGYTF.

V usage is TRBV19 and J usage is TRBJ1-1; possibly TRBD1 for D (6 bases). The CDR3 spans 14 residues. Germline CDR1 reads LNHDA; CDR2 reads SQIVND (reference sequence). Trimming took off 6 bases at V and 5 bases at J, with 16 bases between the two ends. CDR3 DNA: TGTGCCAGTAGCCGGACAGTTCAGGGGACTGAAGCTTTCTTT. This translates into CASSRTVQGTEAFF.

This chain connects TRBV6-5 to TRBJ1-2; 10 positions match TRBD1. This CDR3 contains 14 residues. V was pared by 5 bases and J by 4 bases, with 4 bases of the junction left unmatched. Germline CDR1 is MNHEY and CDR2 is SVGAGI. The CDR3 coding sequence is TGTGCCAGCAGTCCCGGGACAGGGGCCTATGGCTACACCTTC. Its protein product is CASSPGTGAYGYTF.

This chain uses TRBV3-1 (or the pseudogene TRBV3-2) with TRBJ2-3; TRBD1 or TRBD2 may be the D gene (6 bases each). The CDR3 is 13 residues long. In germline, CDR1 is LGHDT, CDR2 YNNKEL (reference sequence). Trimming left V 4 bases short and J 6 bases short, with 11 bases between. The CDR3 here is CASSLGGRDTQYF. The DNA for the CDR3 is TGTGCCAGCAGCCTAGGGGGGCGGGATACGCAGTATTTT.

This chain links TRBV15 with TRBJ1-1, with D uncertain. V was pared by 2 bases and J by 1 base, with 11 bases between. CDR1 and CDR2 from the germline V gene are LNHNV and YYDKDF (reference sequence). This CDR3 region has 15 residues. The CDR3 here is CATSRTLDPNTEAFF. The CDR3 DNA reads TGTGCCACCAGCAGAACCCTAGACCCGAACACTGAAGCTTTCTTT.

The rearrangement links TRBV28 to TRBJ1-3; D not certain. Looked up from germline, CDR1 is MDHEN and CDR2 is SYDVKM. The V end was cut by 4 bases, the J end by 0 bases, with 22 bases between. There are 19 residues in the CDR3. CDR3 residues: CASSSFKDLISSSGNTIYF. The CDR3 region has the DNA TGTGCCAGCAGTTCTTTTAAAGATTTAATCTCGAGCTCTGGAAACACCATATATTTT.

The J gene is TRBJ2-1, the V gene TRBV4-3, with D maybe TRBD2 (6 bases). CDR3 length: 20 amino acids. V was cut by 4 bases and J by 0 bases, with 25 bases left in between. The germline CDR1 and CDR2 sequences are LGHNA and YSLEER. The CDR3 nucleotides read TGCGCCAGCAGCCGTTGGGCCGGGACTGTCGCACCAAGCTCCTACAATGAGCAGTTCTTC. It encodes CASSRWAGTVAPSSYNEQFF.

The chain has TRBV27 and TRBJ1-5, with D perhaps matching TRBD1 (5 bases). CDR1 MNHEY and CDR2 SMNVEV come from the germline V gene (reference sequence). V was clipped by 10 bases and J by 0 bases, with 13 bases between them. The CDR3 has 14 residues. The CDR3, as DNA: TGTGCCACCCGACAGACTTATAGCAATCAGCCCCAGCATTTT. Its translation is CATRQTYSNQPQHF.

This clone was picked up one time. The genes are TRBV24-1 and TRBJ2-7; the D call may be TRBD1 or TRBD2 (5 bases each). Germline CDR1 and CDR2: KGHDR and SFDVKD. Trimming pared 0 bases from V and 3 bases from J, leaving 14 bases between. CDR3 length: 16 residues. The CDR3 here is CATSDLRRDGDYEQYF. As DNA, the CDR3 is TGTGCCACCAGTGATTTGAGACGGGACGGAGACTACGAGCAGTACTTC.

As to this clone: At one boundary the junction diverges from the germline segment, which might be a read error. The chain uses TRBV7-2 and TRBJ2-5; D unclear. The CDR3 runs to 13 residues. The germline V gene encodes CDR1 SGHTA and CDR2 FQGNSA. The CDR3 loop is CASSLGNHETQYF. The CDR3 bases are TGTGCCAGCAGCTTAGGAAACCACGAGACCCAGTACTTC.

This chain joins TRBV15 and TRBJ1-3; possibly TRBD1 for D (5 bases). Germline V gives CDR1 LNHNV, CDR2 YYDKDF (reference sequence). V lost 9 bases and J 2 bases, leaving 11 bases between the germline ends. The CDR3 is 13 amino acids. In nucleotides, the CDR3 is TGTGCCACGGGAAGGGACCCTGGAAACACCATATATTTT. Amino acid sequence: CATGRDPGNTIYF.

This clone was seen just once. This rearrangement joins TRBV7-6 to TRBJ2-7, with D perhaps matching TRBD2 (5 bases). This CDR3 is built from 14 residues. V was pared by 3 bases and J by 3 bases, with 12 bases between. Germline CDR1 and CDR2: SGHVS and FNYEAQ. The CDR3 here is CASSLQDSNYEQYF. The CDR3 nucleotides are TGTGCCAGCAGCTTGCAGGACTCGAACTACGAGCAGTACTTC.